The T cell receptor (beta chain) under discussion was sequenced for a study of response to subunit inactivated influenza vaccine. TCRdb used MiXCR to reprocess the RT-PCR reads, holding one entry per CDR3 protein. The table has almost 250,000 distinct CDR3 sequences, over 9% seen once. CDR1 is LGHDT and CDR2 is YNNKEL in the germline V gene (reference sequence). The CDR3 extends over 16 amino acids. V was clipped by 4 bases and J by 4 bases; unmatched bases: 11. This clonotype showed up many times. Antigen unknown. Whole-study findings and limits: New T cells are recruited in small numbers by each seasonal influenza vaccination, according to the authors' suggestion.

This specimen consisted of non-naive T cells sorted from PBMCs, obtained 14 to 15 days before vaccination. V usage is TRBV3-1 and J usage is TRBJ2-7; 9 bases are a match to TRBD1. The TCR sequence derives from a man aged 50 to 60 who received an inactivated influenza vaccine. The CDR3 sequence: CASSLRTGTGFYEQYF. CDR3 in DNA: TGTGCCAGCAGCCTGAGAACCGGGACAGGGTTTTACGAGCAGTACTTC.